Presented here are 4 T cell receptor beta chains from one specimen sequenced in a study of cytomegalovirus exposure and HLA in healthy donors. The PCR contained 60 Vbeta and 13 Jbeta primers. Some clones are missing from TCRdb's copy, which holds only in-frame ones; the method was immunoSEQ multiplex PCR. The sample lists roughly 150,000 clones; 80% were seen once. Input material: PBMCs. These receptors all come from a man aged 25-40 years in good health and CMV-seronegative.

This rearrangement joins TRBV5-1 to TRBJ2-1; possible D gene TRBD2, 5 bases. Per the germline V gene, CDR1 is SGHRS and CDR2 is YFSETQ. V shed 4 bases and J shed 12 bases, with 14 bases lying between them. This CDR3 comprises 12 residues. The DNA for the CDR3 is TGCGCCAGCAGCCTCGGGGTGGTTGGGCAGTTCTTC. As protein: CASSLGVVGQFF.

The rearrangement links TRBV9 to TRBJ2-2, with 10 bases that match TRBD2. The J segment lost 5 bases and the V segment lost 4 bases, leaving 8 bases of the junction unmatched. This CDR3 comprises 16 residues. The germline CDR1 and CDR2 sequences are SGDLS and YYNGEE. The CDR3 protein is CASSTRLAGGTGELFF. DNA for the CDR3: TGTGCCAGCAGCACCCGACTAGCGGGTGGGACCGGGGAGCTGTTTTTT.

This CDR3 reads CASSDTGGPGETQYF. The CDR3 nucleotides read TGTGCCAGCAGTGATACGGGAGGGCCGGGAGAGACCCAGTACTTC. This chain connects TRBV6-1 to TRBJ2-5, with 8 bases matching TRBD2. The CDR3 extends over 15 amino acids. Germline V gives CDR1 MNHNS, CDR2 SASEGT. V was clipped by 3 bases and J by 4 bases; unmatched bases: 7.

This clone was recorded a few times. This sequence joins TRBV28 and TRBJ1-4; D not certain. Germline V gene data show CDR1 as MDHEN and CDR2 as SYDVKM. This CDR3 is built from 12 residues. CDR3 residues: CVSRANNEKLFF. CDR3 bases: TGTGTCTCGCGAGCGAACAATGAAAAACTGTTTTTT.